These 8 T cell receptor beta chains came from one sample sequenced in a study of PD-1 blockade in classical Hodgkin lymphoma. Only in-frame clones appear in the TCRdb table, and some are missing; sequencing was by immunoSEQ multiplex PCR. The sample lists just under 65,000 clones, approximately 90% occurring once. Time point in this sample: cycle 4 day 1 (C4D1), after less than seven weeks of nivolumab. Autologous stem cell transplantation was followed by relapse in every patient, and brentuximab vedotin exposure varied. The source material was peripheral blood mononuclear cells (PBMCs), sampled before the fourth cycle of nivolumab. Receptors originate from a human donor with classical Hodgkin lymphoma.

This clone was observed once. This chain's CDR3 is CAWSVKNEQFF. The CDR3 DNA is TGTGCCTGGAGTGTAAAGAATGAGCAGTTCTTC. The V and J genes are TRBV30 and TRBJ2-1; D is uncertain. CDR1 GTSNPN and CDR2 SVGIG come from the germline V gene (reference sequence). The V end was cut by 0 bases, the J end by 7 bases, with 4 bases between. The CDR3 runs 11 residues.

Concerning this clone: Other DNA sequences of this sample code for an identical CDR3. As DNA, the CDR3 is TGTGCCAGCAGTGTTGGGGAGACCCAGTACTTC. This gives the protein CASSVGETQYF. The V gene is TRBV25-1, the J gene TRBJ2-5, with unresolved D. Trimming removed 4 bases from V and 5 bases from J, with 5 bases in between. This CDR3 comprises 11 residues. Germline CDR1 and CDR2: MGHDK and SYGVNS. The full variable domain, rest sourced from reference TRBV25-1 and TRBJ2-5, is EADIYQTPRYLVIGTGKKITLECSQTMGHDKMYWYQQDPGMELHLIHYSYGVNSTEKGDLSSESTVSRIRTEHFPLTLESARPSHTSQYLCASSVGETQYFGPGTRLLVL.

V and J are TRBV7-9 and TRBJ2-1; 9 nucleotides align to TRBD2. The CDR3 extends over 16 amino acids. The V gene end was trimmed by 7 bases and the J gene end by 6 bases; junction bases not matched to a gene: 13. CDR1 and CDR2 from the germline V gene are SEHNR and FQNEAQ (reference sequence). The CDR3 region has the DNA TGTGCCAGCACCTCGTGGGAGCGGGGGGAGATCAATGAGCAGTTCTTC. Protein: CASTSWERGEINEQFF.

The chain links TRBV6-5 to TRBJ2-1; 7 bases fit TRBD2. V was pared by 1 base and J by 2 bases, with 2 bases of the junction left unmatched. CDR3 length equals 15 residues. Per germline, CDR1 MNHEY and CDR2 SVGAGI. CDR3 nucleotide sequence: TGTGCCAGCAGTTACTTGGGAGGGGCCTACAATGAGCAGTTCTTC. It yields the protein CASSYLGGAYNEQFF.

The gene calls are TRBV5-6 and TRBJ2-2; TRBD2 matches 8 bases. The CDR3 length is 15 residues. Trimming removed 0 bases from V and 4 bases from J; junction bases left unmatched: 2. CDR1 and CDR2 (germline): SGHDT, YYEEEE. This chain's CDR3 is CASSLASGLTGELFF. DNA of the CDR3: TGTGCCAGCAGCTTGGCTAGCGGGCTCACCGGGGAGCTGTTTTTT.

The genes are TRBV6-1 and TRBJ2-7, with 7 bases that match TRBD2. Germline V CDR1 and CDR2: MNHNS, SASEGT. The CDR3 sequence is 13 residues long. With V trimmed by 2 bases and J by 3 bases, 1 base remained unmatched. CDR3 amino acids: CASSEREVYEQYF. In nucleotides, the CDR3 is TGTGCCAGCAGTGAACGGGAGGTCTACGAGCAGTACTTC.

CDR3 bases: TGTGCCAGCAATATCGGGCGGGCAGGGGGCACCGGGGAGCTGTTTTTT. This gives the protein CASNIGRAGGTGELFF. The chain joins TRBV28 to TRBJ2-2; 7 bases line up with TRBD1. With V trimmed by 7 bases and J by 4 bases, 12 bases remained unmatched. The CDR3 is 16 residues long. The germline CDR1 and CDR2 sequences are MDHEN and SYDVKM. The variable domain in full, completed from reference TRBV28 and TRBJ2-2, reads DVKVTQSSRYLVKRTGEKVFLECVQDMDHENMFWYRQDPGLGLRLIYFSYDVKMKEKGDIPEGYSVSREKKERFSLILESASTNQTSMYLCASNIGRAGGTGELFFGEGSRLTVL.

The chain recombines TRBV7-2 with TRBJ2-1; D remains ambiguous. The CDR3 has 15 residues. The germline V and J ends were trimmed by 4 bases and 3 bases, with 13 bases remaining between them. CDR1 is SGHTA and CDR2 is FQGNSA in the germline V gene. The CDR3 reads CASSSKGYLYNEQFF. In DNA form, the CDR3 reads TGTGCCAGCAGCTCTAAGGGCTACCTCTACAATGAGCAGTTCTTC.